The clone carrying this TCR beta chain was counted ten times or more. The data are from a study of Graves' ophthalmopathy and Graves' hyperthyroidism. Study as a whole: Peripheral blood (taken before any treatment) was collected at initial diagnosis.

Investigators amplified TCR beta CDR3 regions from RNA transcripts. The first-round RT-PCR employed HTBI primers together with the Qiagen OneStep RT-PCR kit. A multiplex PCR was then performed as the second round. TCRdb re-called the multiplex PCR reads through MiXCR, storing one row per CDR3 protein. The sample yields some 410,000 distinct CDR3 sequences, under 25% seen once. This TCR derives from a woman under 30 with stable Graves' hyperthyroidism. Material: peripheral blood.

CDR3 coding DNA: TGCGCCAGCAGTTCAGGGGACACAGATACGCAGTATTTT. As protein: CASSSGDTDTQYF. The chain has TRBV5-1 and TRBJ2-3; weak D call: TRBD1 (6 bases). CDR3 length equals 13 residues. The V and J ends lost 5 bases and 2 bases respectively, with 9 bases between them. Germline V CDR1 and CDR2: SGHRS, YFSETQ.